These 14 T cell receptor beta chains were sequenced from one sample in a study of T cells in Graves' hyperthyroidism and ophthalmopathy (dated by TCRdb to between 2017 and 2020). Library construction relied on multiplex PCR. The sequencer listed for this sample is Illumina HiSeq 2000. TCR beta CDR3 regions were amplified from RNA transcripts. For the first round of RT-PCR on the TCR CDR3, the HTBI primer set was used together with the Qiagen OneStep RT-PCR kit. The public sequencing data were trimmed at Q25 with fastp and processed into clonotypes with MiXCR by TCRdb, which kept only in-frame beta chains. Merged by CDR3 protein, the rows form single entries marked with the most common genes and DNA. Counted in this sample were 550,000 to 650,000 distinct CDR3 sequences; 11% to 15% of them appeared once. The biggest ten clones account for roughly 13% of the sample. Sequencing input: blood. The receptors were sampled from a woman in her forties with Graves' hyperthyroidism.

This clonotype has a count of ten or more. The chain has TRBV12-3 or TRBV12-4 and TRBJ2-2; 8 nucleotides line up with TRBD2. After removal of 8 bases from V and 5 bases from J, the junction contained 10 bases not matched to a gene. The CDR3 spans 15 residues. The CDR3 DNA follows: TGTGCCAGCTGCCCCGGGACTAGTGTGACCGGGGAGCTGTTTTTT. Translating it yields CASCPGTSVTGELFF.

This clonotype was recorded many times. V is TRBV7-2 and J is TRBJ2-7; 9 nucleotides agree with TRBD2. Trimming removed 5 bases from V and 5 bases from J; junction bases left unmatched: 13. Germline CDR1 and CDR2: SGHTA and FQGNSA. CDR3 length equals 16 residues. The CDR3 loop reads CASSHLAGLGFHEQYF. The CDR3 nucleotides read TGTGCCAGCAGCCACCTAGCGGGATTAGGGTTCCACGAGCAGTACTTC. The whole variable domain, filled in from reference TRBV7-2 and TRBJ2-7, reads GAGVSQSPSNKVTEKGKDVELRCDPISGHTALYWYRQSLGQGLEFLIYFQGNSAPDKSGLPSDRFSAERTGGSVSTLTIQRTQQEDSAVYLCASSHLAGLGFHEQYFGPGTRLTVT.

In this sample, this clonotype turned up a few times. The V gene is TRBV20-1, the J gene TRBJ1-5; TRBD1 aligns across 9 bases. Germline CDR1 DFQATT, CDR2 SNEGSKA (reference sequence). The CDR3 spans 15 residues. With V trimmed by 4 bases and J by 1 base, 5 bases remained unmatched. CDR3 loop: CSAIPGTGSNQPQHF. The CDR3 bases are TGCAGTGCTATTCCCGGGACAGGGAGCAATCAGCCCCAGCATTTT.

In its sample, this clonotype was seen many times. V is TRBV11-3 and J is TRBJ2-1; tentatively, D is TRBD2 (5 bases). V lost 1 base and J 2 bases, leaving 9 bases between the germline ends. The V gene's germline CDR1 is SGHNT and CDR2 YENEEA. The CDR3 sequence is 15 residues long. The DNA of the CDR3 is TGTGCCAGCAGCTTAGCCGGGATGGCCTACAATGAGCAGTTCTTC. This codes for CASSLAGMAYNEQFF.

The rearrangement joins TRBV5-4 to TRBJ2-7, with D maybe TRBD1 (6 bases). V was shortened by 4 bases and J by 2 bases, with 13 bases between the two germline ends. CDR3 length: 14 amino acids. Germline V gene lookup returns CDR1 SGHNT and CDR2 YYREEE (reference sequence). This chain's CDR3 is CASSTWDNTYEQYF. In DNA, the CDR3 is TGTGCCAGCAGCACCTGGGACAACACCTACGAGCAGTACTTC.

The sample holds a few counts of this clonotype. This chain joins TRBV12-3 or TRBV12-4 and TRBJ1-3; D gene ambiguous. CDR3 length: 14 residues. V lost 3 bases, J lost 0 bases, and 6 bases lay in between. This CDR3 reads CASSLADSGNTIYF. The CDR3, as DNA: TGTGCCAGCAGTTTGGCGGACTCTGGAAACACCATATATTTT.

Only a few counts were recorded for this clonotype. The chain recombines TRBV15 with TRBJ2-1; tentative D call: TRBD1 (6 bases). Trimming pared 3 bases from V and 7 bases from J, leaving 16 bases between. Germline values: CDR1 LNHNV, CDR2 YYDKDF (reference sequence). The CDR3 is 15 amino acids. The CDR3 nucleotides are TGTGCCACCAGCAGCCGCCGGGCAGGGGAGAATGAGCAGTTCTTC. It yields the protein CATSSRRAGENEQFF.

In regard to this clonotype: A read error is possible here, since a much larger clone lies one base away. This sequence joins TRBV6-1 and TRBJ2-3; tentative D call: TRBD2 (6 bases). Germline CDR1 is MNHNS and CDR2 is SASEGT. With 5 bases removed from V and 3 bases from J, the gap between germline ends came to 9 bases. The CDR3 is 13 residues long. CDR3 bases: TGTGCCAGCAGTAACGGGAGTACAGATACGCAGTATTTT. Residues: CASSNGSTDTQYF.

The sample holds many counts of this clonotype. The chain recombines TRBV20-1 with TRBJ1-2; D is possibly TRBD1 (5 bases). CDR3 size: 13 residues. The germline CDR1 and CDR2 sequences are DFQATT and SNEGSKA (reference sequence). V lost 6 bases and J lost 5, with 16 bases in between. CDR3 nucleotides: TGCAGTGCCAGGGAGGGCCCACTTTATGGCTACACCTTC. It encodes CSAREGPLYGYTF.

This clonotype was seen many times. The chain links TRBV28 to TRBJ2-7; TRBD1 agrees at 11 bases. The J segment lost 3 bases and the V segment lost 5 bases, leaving 6 bases of the junction unmatched. Germline CDR1 is MDHEN and CDR2 is SYDVKM. This CDR3 is 15 amino acids long. CDR3 loop: CASSLRTGGYYEQYF. CDR3 DNA sequence: TGTGCCAGCAGTCTCAGGACAGGGGGCTACTACGAGCAGTACTTC.

This clonotype was seen repeatedly, ten times or more. The CDR3 loop is CAISETRLGGEQFF. Written as DNA, the CDR3 is TGTGCCATCAGTGAGACTCGACTAGGAGGGGAGCAGTTCTTC. The V call is TRBV10-3, the J call TRBJ2-1; D is perhaps TRBD2 (6 bases). From germline, CDR1 is ENHRY and CDR2 SYGVKD. The CDR3 is 14 residues long. Trimming took 2 bases from V and 10 from J, leaving 15 bases between them.

This clonotype was detected many times. The chain couples TRBV20-1 to TRBJ2-5; D unclear. Germline V gives CDR1 DFQATT, CDR2 SNEGSKA (reference sequence). The ends were cut back, 6 bases at V and 5 bases at J, with 13 bases in the middle. The CDR3 covers 12 residues. CDR3 protein: CSANSGRETQYF. The DNA for the CDR3 is TGCAGTGCAAACTCAGGACGTGAGACCCAGTACTTC.

J is TRBJ2-4 and V is TRBV30, with D possibly being TRBD2 (7 bases). V lost 0 bases and J lost 15, with 12 bases in between. The CDR3 length is 11 residues. The germline gives CDR1 GTSNPN, CDR2 SVGIG (reference sequence). In DNA form, the CDR3 reads TGTGCCTGGAGTGTTGGGGGGGCTCTGTACTTC. This encodes CAWSVGGALYF.

This clonotype was counted a few times. The chain joins TRBV19 to TRBJ2-7, with TRBD1 matching over 10 bases. CDR1 LNHDA and CDR2 SQIVND come from the germline V gene (reference sequence). This CDR3 region has 15 residues. The junction had 11 bases not matched to a gene; V was cut back by 6 bases and J by 6 bases. The CDR3, as DNA: TGTGCCAGTAGCCCGCCCGGGACAGGGGTAGGCGAGCAGTACTTC. Protein product: CASSPPGTGVGEQYF.